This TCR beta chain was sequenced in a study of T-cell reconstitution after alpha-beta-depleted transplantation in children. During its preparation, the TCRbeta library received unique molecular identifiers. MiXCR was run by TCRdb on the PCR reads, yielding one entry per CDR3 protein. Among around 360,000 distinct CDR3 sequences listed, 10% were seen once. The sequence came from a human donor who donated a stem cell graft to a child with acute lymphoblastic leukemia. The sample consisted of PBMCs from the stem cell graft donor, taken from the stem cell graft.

The CDR3 region has the DNA TGTGCCAGCGTGGGGGCGGGAGGGCCTGGAAATGAGCAGTTCTTC. Translation: CASVGAGGPGNEQFF. The gene calls are TRBV6-2 or TRBV6-3 and TRBJ2-1; TRBD2 matches 9 bases. Looked up from germline, CDR1 is MNHEY and CDR2 is SVGEGT. The length of the CDR3 is 15 residues. Germline trimming cut 8 bases from V and 7 bases from J; bases unmatched to any gene: 12.